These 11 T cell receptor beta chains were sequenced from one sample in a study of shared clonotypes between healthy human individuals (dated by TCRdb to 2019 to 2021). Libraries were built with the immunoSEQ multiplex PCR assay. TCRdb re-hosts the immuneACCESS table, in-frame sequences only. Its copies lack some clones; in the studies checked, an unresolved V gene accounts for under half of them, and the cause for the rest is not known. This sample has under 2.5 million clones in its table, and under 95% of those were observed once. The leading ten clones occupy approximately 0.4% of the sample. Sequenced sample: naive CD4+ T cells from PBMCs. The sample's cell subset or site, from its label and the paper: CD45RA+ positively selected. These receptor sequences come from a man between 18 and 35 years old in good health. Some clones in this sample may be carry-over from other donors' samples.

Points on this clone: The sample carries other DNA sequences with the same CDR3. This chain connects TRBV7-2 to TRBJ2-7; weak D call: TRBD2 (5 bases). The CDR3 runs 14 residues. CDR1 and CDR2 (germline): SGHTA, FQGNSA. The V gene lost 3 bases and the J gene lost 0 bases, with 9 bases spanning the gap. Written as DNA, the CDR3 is TGTGCCAGCAGCTTGGCCCGGGACTCCTACGAGCAGTACTTC. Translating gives CASSLARDSYEQYF. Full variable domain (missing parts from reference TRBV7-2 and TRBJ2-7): GAGVSQSPSNKVTEKGKDVELRCDPISGHTALYWYRQSLGQGLEFLIYFQGNSAPDKSGLPSDRFSAERTGGSVSTLTIQRTQQEDSAVYLCASSLARDSYEQYFGPGTRLTVT.

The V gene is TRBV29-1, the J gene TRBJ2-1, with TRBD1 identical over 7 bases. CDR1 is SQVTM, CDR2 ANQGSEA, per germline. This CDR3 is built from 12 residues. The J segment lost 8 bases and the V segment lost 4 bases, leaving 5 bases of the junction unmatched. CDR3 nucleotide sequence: TGCAGCGTTGTTTGGGACAGATATGAGCAGTTCTTC. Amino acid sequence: CSVVWDRYEQFF.

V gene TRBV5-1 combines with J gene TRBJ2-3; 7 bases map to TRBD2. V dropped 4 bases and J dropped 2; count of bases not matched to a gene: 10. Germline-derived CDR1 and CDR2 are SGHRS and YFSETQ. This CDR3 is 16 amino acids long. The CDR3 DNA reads TGCGCCAGCAGCACCCTTCGGGCGGGGGACACAGATACGCAGTATTTT. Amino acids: CASSTLRAGDTDTQYF.

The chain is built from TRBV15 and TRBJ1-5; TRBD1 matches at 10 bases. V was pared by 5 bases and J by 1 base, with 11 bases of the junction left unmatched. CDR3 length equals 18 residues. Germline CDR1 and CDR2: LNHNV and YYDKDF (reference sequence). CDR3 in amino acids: CATSGAGQGFLSNQPQHF. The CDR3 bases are TGTGCCACCAGCGGTGCGGGACAGGGGTTTTTGAGCAATCAGCCCCAGCATTTT.

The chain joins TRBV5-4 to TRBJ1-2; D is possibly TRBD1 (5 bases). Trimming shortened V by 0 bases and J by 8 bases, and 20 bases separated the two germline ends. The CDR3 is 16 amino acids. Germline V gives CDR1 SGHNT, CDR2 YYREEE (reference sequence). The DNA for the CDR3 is TGTGCCAGCAGCTTGGGGGGACTTGAAGGGGCGAGGGGCTACACCTTC. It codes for CASSLGGLEGARGYTF.

The chain's CDR3 is CASSMNRGSYGYTF. DNA for the CDR3: TGTGCCAGTAGTATGAACAGGGGGTCCTATGGCTACACCTTC. This chain links TRBV19 with TRBJ1-2; 8 bases agree with TRBD1. Looked up from germline, CDR1 is LNHDA and CDR2 is SQIVND (reference sequence). V gave up 3 bases and J gave up 4 bases; unmatched junction bases: 4. The CDR3 length is 14 residues.

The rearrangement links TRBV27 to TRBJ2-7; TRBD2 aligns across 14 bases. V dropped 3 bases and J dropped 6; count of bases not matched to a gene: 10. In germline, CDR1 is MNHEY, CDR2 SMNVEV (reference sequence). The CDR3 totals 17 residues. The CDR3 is CASSFRLAGGLIREQYF. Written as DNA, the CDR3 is TGTGCCAGCAGTTTCAGACTAGCGGGAGGGCTAATTCGCGAGCAGTACTTC.

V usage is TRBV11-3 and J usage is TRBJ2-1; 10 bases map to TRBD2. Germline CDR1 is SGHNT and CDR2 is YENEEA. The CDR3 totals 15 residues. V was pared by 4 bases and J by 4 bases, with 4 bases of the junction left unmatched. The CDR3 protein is CASSSGLAEYNEQFF. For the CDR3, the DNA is TGTGCCAGCAGCTCCGGACTAGCGGAATACAATGAGCAGTTCTTC. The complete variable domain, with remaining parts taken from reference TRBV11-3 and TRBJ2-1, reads EAGVVQSPRYKIIEKKQPVAFWCNPISGHNTLYWYLQNLGQGPELLIRYENEEAVDDSQLPKDRFSAERLKGVDSTLKIQPAELGDSAVYLCASSSGLAEYNEQFFGPGTRLTVL.

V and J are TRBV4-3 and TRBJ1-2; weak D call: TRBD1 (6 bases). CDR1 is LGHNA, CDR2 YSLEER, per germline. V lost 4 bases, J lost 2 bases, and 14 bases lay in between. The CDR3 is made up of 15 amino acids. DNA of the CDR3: TGCGCCAGCAGCCGAGGGGGACGGACGAACTATGGCTACACCTTC. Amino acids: CASSRGGRTNYGYTF.

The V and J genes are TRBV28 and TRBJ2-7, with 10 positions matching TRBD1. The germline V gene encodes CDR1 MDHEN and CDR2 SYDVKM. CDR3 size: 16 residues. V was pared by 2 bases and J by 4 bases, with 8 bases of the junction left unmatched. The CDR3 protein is CASSLGPRTGGYEQYF. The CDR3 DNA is TGTGCCAGCAGTTTAGGGCCCCGGACAGGGGGGTACGAGCAGTACTTC. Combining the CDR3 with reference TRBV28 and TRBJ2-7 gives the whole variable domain DVKVTQSSRYLVKRTGEKVFLECVQDMDHENMFWYRQDPGLGLRLIYFSYDVKMKEKGDIPEGYSVSREKKERFSLILESASTNQTSMYLCASSLGPRTGGYEQYFGPGTRLTVT.

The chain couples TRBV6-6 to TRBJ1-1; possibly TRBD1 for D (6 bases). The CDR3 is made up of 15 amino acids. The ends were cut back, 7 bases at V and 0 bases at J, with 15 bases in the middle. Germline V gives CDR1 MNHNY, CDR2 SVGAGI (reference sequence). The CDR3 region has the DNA TGTGCCAGCAATCGTCAGGGGTTCTTGAACACTGAAGCTTTCTTT. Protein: CASNRQGFLNTEAFF.